Listed below are T cell receptor beta chains from one sample, sequenced in a study of spatial heterogeneity in lung cancer. Via MiXCR, TCRdb re-called the 5' RACE reads, giving one row per CDR3 protein. The sample contains some 10,000 distinct CDR3 sequences, more than 9.5% of which appear only once. Material: lung tumor tissue, obtained at surgery. Source of these receptors: a male donor with early-stage non-small cell lung cancer. The CDR3 runs from the conserved cysteine through the conserved F or W. A D gene is named only where the DNA matches it firmly. The size entry is marked missing in some rows and otherwise reads once, few, many or a size class.

CDR3aa: CASSTRSGVGTDTQYF
CDR3nt: TGTGCCAGCAGCACCCGTAGCGGGGTTGGCACAGATACGCAGTATTTT
abundance: many
len: 16
v_gene: TRBV7-6
d_gene: TRBD2
j_gene: TRBJ2-3

CDR3aa: CAGLSIGGAYEQYF
CDR3nt: TGTGCCGGACTGAGTATCGGCGGGGCCTACGAGCAGTACTTC
abundance: few
len: 14
v_gene: TRBV19
d_gene: NA
j_gene: TRBJ2-7

CDR3aa: CASSLGPRAGNTIYF
CDR3nt: TGTGCCAGCAGTTTAGGGCCCAGGGCTGGAAACACCATATATTTT
abundance: medium-sized
len: 15
v_gene: TRBV27
d_gene: NA
j_gene: TRBJ1-3

CDR3aa: CASSLGWTGTTDTQYF
CDR3nt: TGTGCCAGCAGCTTAGGTTGGACAGGGACCACAGATACGCAGTATTTT
abundance: many
len: 16
v_gene: TRBV7-6
d_gene: TRBD1
j_gene: TRBJ2-3

CDR3aa: CASRLTLSGDTYEQYF
CDR3nt: TGTGCCAGCAGGTTAACTTTAAGCGGCGATACCTACGAGCAGTACTTC
abundance: medium-sized
len: 16
v_gene: TRBV2
d_gene: NA
j_gene: TRBJ2-7

CDR3aa: CASSFDGAPGTNYGYTF
CDR3nt: TGTGCCAGTAGTTTCGATGGGGCTCCAGGGACGAACTATGGCTACACCTTC
abundance: few
len: 17
v_gene: TRBV19
d_gene: NA
j_gene: TRBJ1-2

CDR3aa: CATSDLAGGRGETQYF
CDR3nt: TGTGCCACCAGTGATCTGGCAGGGGGCCGCGGGGAGACCCAGTACTTC
abundance: many
len: 16
v_gene: TRBV24-1
d_gene: TRBD1
j_gene: TRBJ2-5

CDR3aa: CSAQQDTGELFF
CDR3nt: TGCAGTGCTCAACAGGACACCGGGGAGCTGTTTTTT
abundance: many
len: 12
v_gene: TRBV20-1
d_gene: NA
j_gene: TRBJ2-2

CDR3aa: CSARAQGGETQYF
CDR3nt: TGCAGTGCTAGAGCACAGGGAGGAGAGACCCAGTACTTC
abundance: few
len: 13
v_gene: TRBV20-1
d_gene: NA
j_gene: TRBJ2-5

CDR3aa: CASSPGGASPYEQYF
CDR3nt: TGCGCCAGCAGCCCAGGGGGGGCTTCGCCCTACGAGCAGTACTTC
abundance: medium-sized
len: 15
v_gene: TRBV5-1
d_gene: NA
j_gene: TRBJ2-7

CDR3aa: CASSLWDTSNYGYTF
CDR3nt: TGTGCCAGCAGTTTATGGGACACCTCTAACTATGGCTACACCTTC
abundance: NA
len: 15
v_gene: TRBV28
d_gene: NA
j_gene: TRBJ1-2

CDR3aa: CASSLDGTYEQYF
CDR3nt: TGTGCCAGCAGTTTGGACGGAACCTACGAGCAGTACTTC
abundance: NA
len: 13
v_gene: TRBV6-5
d_gene: NA
j_gene: TRBJ2-7

CDR3aa: CASRKRDGRETEAFF
CDR3nt: TGTGCCAGCAGAAAACGGGACGGGCGGGAGACTGAAGCTTTCTTT
abundance: many
len: 15
v_gene: TRBV6-2/TRBV6-3
d_gene: NA
j_gene: TRBJ1-1

CDR3aa: CASSANSWELFF
CDR3nt: TGTGCCAGCAGCGCGAATAGTTGGGAGCTGTTTTTT
abundance: medium-sized
len: 12
v_gene: TRBV9
d_gene: NA
j_gene: TRBJ2-2

CDR3aa: CASSDGTGLYEQYF
CDR3nt: TGCGCCAGCAGCGACGGGACAGGGTTATACGAGCAGTACTTC
abundance: few
len: 14
v_gene: TRBV4-1
d_gene: TRBD1
j_gene: TRBJ2-7

CDR3aa: CASSRDSNYYEQYF
CDR3nt: TGTGCCAGCAGTAGGGACTCCAACTACTACGAGCAGTACTTC
abundance: few
len: 14
v_gene: TRBV6-1
d_gene: NA
j_gene: TRBJ2-7

CDR3aa: CASSYRDSGNSPLHF
CDR3nt: TGTGCCAGCAGTTACCGGGACAGCGGGAATTCACCCCTCCACTTT
abundance: many
len: 15
v_gene: TRBV6-2/TRBV6-3
d_gene: TRBD1
j_gene: TRBJ1-6

CDR3aa: CASSFGDTQYF
CDR3nt: TGTGCCAGCAGTTTCGGCGATACGCAGTATTTT
abundance: few
len: 11
v_gene: TRBV28
d_gene: NA
j_gene: TRBJ2-3

CDR3aa: CASSFGTADTQYF
CDR3nt: TGTGCCAGCAGCTTCGGGACTGCAGATACGCAGTATTTT
abundance: NA
len: 13
v_gene: TRBV11-2
d_gene: NA
j_gene: TRBJ2-3

CDR3aa: CASSQGSIEQYF
CDR3nt: TGTGCCAGCAGCCAAGGCAGTATCGAGCAGTACTTC
abundance: NA
len: 12
v_gene: TRBV3-1
d_gene: NA
j_gene: TRBJ2-7

CDR3aa: CAASGSSYNEQFF
CDR3nt: TGTGCCGCTAGCGGAAGCTCCTACAATGAGCAGTTCTTC
abundance: NA
len: 13
v_gene: TRBV7-9
d_gene: TRBD2
j_gene: TRBJ2-1

CDR3aa: CASSYSQTDTEAFF
CDR3nt: TGTGCCAGCAGTTACTCGCAGACAGACACTGAAGCTTTCTTT
abundance: many
len: 14
v_gene: TRBV6-5
d_gene: NA
j_gene: TRBJ1-1

CDR3aa: CASSPIGGLDSPLHF
CDR3nt: TGTGCCAGCAGCCCTATAGGAGGACTTGATTCACCCCTCCACTTT
abundance: few
len: 15
v_gene: TRBV2
d_gene: NA
j_gene: TRBJ1-6

CDR3aa: CASIGVLGGQETQYF
CDR3nt: TGCGCCAGCATTGGAGTACTAGGGGGGCAAGAGACCCAGTACTTC
abundance: few
len: 15
v_gene: TRBV5-1
d_gene: NA
j_gene: TRBJ2-5

CDR3aa: CASRESSGGTQYF
CDR3nt: TGTGCCAGCAGGGAATCTAGCGGGGGCACCCAGTACTTC
abundance: few
len: 13
v_gene: TRBV28
d_gene: TRBD2
j_gene: TRBJ2-7

CDR3aa: CSARGGMNTEAFF
CDR3nt: TGCAGTGCTAGAGGGGGAATGAACACTGAAGCTTTCTTT
abundance: few
len: 13
v_gene: TRBV20-1
d_gene: NA
j_gene: TRBJ1-1

CDR3aa: CSADSLNTPYGYTF
CDR3nt: TGCAGTGCCGATTCTTTGAACACCCCCTATGGCTACACCTTC
abundance: many
len: 14
v_gene: TRBV20-1
d_gene: NA
j_gene: TRBJ1-2

CDR3aa: CASRSWTGGFGTGELFF
CDR3nt: TGTGCCAGCAGATCATGGACAGGGGGCTTTGGCACCGGGGAGCTGTTTTTT
abundance: NA
len: 17
v_gene: TRBV11-2
d_gene: TRBD1
j_gene: TRBJ2-2

CDR3aa: CASSLSGELFF
CDR3nt: TGTGCCAGCAGCTTGAGCGGGGAGCTGTTTTTT
abundance: NA
len: 11
v_gene: TRBV5-4
d_gene: NA
j_gene: TRBJ2-2

CDR3aa: CASSATSGGAREQYF
CDR3nt: TGTGCCAGCAGTGCGACTAGCGGGGGGGCAAGGGAGCAGTACTTC
abundance: many
len: 15
v_gene: TRBV27
d_gene: TRBD2
j_gene: TRBJ2-7

CDR3aa: CASSLEGFYEQYF
CDR3nt: TGCGCCAGCAGCTTGGAGGGCTTTTACGAGCAGTACTTC
abundance: few
len: 13
v_gene: TRBV5-1
d_gene: NA
j_gene: TRBJ2-7

CDR3aa: CASSFAGQAYEQYF
CDR3nt: TGTGCCAGCAGTTTTGCCGGACAAGCCTACGAGCAGTACTTC
abundance: NA
len: 14
v_gene: TRBV28
d_gene: NA
j_gene: TRBJ2-7

CDR3aa: CASSFPTGAIRETQYF
CDR3nt: TGTGCCAGCAGCTTCCCGACAGGGGCAATCCGGGAGACCCAGTACTTC
abundance: NA
len: 16
v_gene: TRBV7-9
d_gene: TRBD1
j_gene: TRBJ2-5

CDR3aa: CASSLMPGVYEQYF
CDR3nt: TGCGCCAGCAGCTTGATGCCAGGAGTCTACGAGCAGTACTTC
abundance: NA
len: 14
v_gene: TRBV5-1
d_gene: NA
j_gene: TRBJ2-7

CDR3aa: CASSKRGSTDTQYF
CDR3nt: TGTGCCAGCAGCAAAAGGGGCAGCACAGATACGCAGTATTTT
abundance: NA
len: 14
v_gene: TRBV21-1
d_gene: NA
j_gene: TRBJ2-3

CDR3aa: CASSLYTEAFF
CDR3nt: TGTGCCAGCAGCTTATACACTGAAGCTTTCTTT
abundance: NA
len: 11
v_gene: TRBV7-2
d_gene: NA
j_gene: TRBJ1-1

CDR3aa: CASSQDQDREVEANEKLFF
CDR3nt: TGTGCCAGCAGCCAGGATCAGGACAGGGAGGTTGAGGCTAATGAAAAACTGTTTTTT
abundance: NA
len: 19
v_gene: TRBV4-2
d_gene: TRBD1
j_gene: TRBJ1-4

CDR3aa: CSAGWITDTQYF
CDR3nt: TGCAGTGCTGGGTGGATCACAGATACGCAGTATTTT
abundance: many
len: 12
v_gene: TRBV20-1
d_gene: NA
j_gene: TRBJ2-3

CDR3aa: CASSLRIADTQYF
CDR3nt: TGTGCCAGCAGCCTTCGTATTGCAGATACGCAGTATTTT
abundance: few
len: 13
v_gene: TRBV7-9
d_gene: NA
j_gene: TRBJ2-3

CDR3aa: CASSYPLRAQYF
CDR3nt: TGTGCCAGCAGCTATCCGTTGAGGGCGCAGTATTTT
abundance: NA
len: 12
v_gene: TRBV7-2
d_gene: NA
j_gene: TRBJ2-3

CDR3aa: CASSLQNEKLFF
CDR3nt: TGTGCCAGCAGCCTACAGAATGAAAAACTGTTTTTT
abundance: few
len: 12
v_gene: TRBV7-9
d_gene: NA
j_gene: TRBJ1-4

CDR3aa: CASSLTGGTMDYTF
CDR3nt: TGTGCCAGCAGCTTAACAGGGGGTACTATGGACTACACCTTC
abundance: NA
len: 14
v_gene: TRBV7-9
d_gene: TRBD1
j_gene: TRBJ1-2